The next 10 T cell receptor beta chains were all read from a single sample in a study of blood T cell repertoires in COVID-19. Here immunoSEQ multiplex PCR was the method, and the copy in TCRdb shows in-frame clones only, minus some. The sample includes over 200,000 clones, just under 90% of them seen just once. Sequences were obtained from peripheral blood. Every receptor here comes from a man in his fifties or sixties who had recovered from COVID-19.

The chain links TRBV7-2 to TRBJ2-1, with TRBD2 as a possible D gene (5 bases). V was clipped by 3 bases and J by 6 bases, with 12 bases between them. CDR1 is SGHTA and CDR2 is FQGNSA in the germline V gene. This CDR3 region has 14 residues. The CDR3 DNA reads TGTGCCAGCAGCTTCCGGGATCCACCCAATGAGCAGTTCTTC. It codes for CASSFRDPPNEQFF.

The V and J genes are TRBV7-3 and TRBJ2-1; 10 bases are a match to TRBD1. This CDR3 is built from 16 residues. The J segment lost 0 bases and the V segment lost 4 bases, leaving 3 bases of the junction unmatched. Germline V gene data show CDR1 as SGHTA and CDR2 as FQGTGA. The CDR3, as DNA: TGTGCCAGCAGCTGGCGACAGGGGGCCTCCTACAATGAGCAGTTCTTC. Protein product: CASSWRQGASYNEQFF.

A few counts support this clone. This rearrangement joins TRBV5-1 to TRBJ1-4, with unresolved D. The germline gives CDR1 SGHRS, CDR2 YFSETQ. This CDR3 contains 13 residues. With 5 bases removed from V and 0 bases from J, the gap between germline ends came to 5 bases. CDR3 in amino acids: CASRVATNEKLFF. CDR3 coding DNA: TGCGCCAGCAGGGTAGCAACTAATGAAAAACTGTTTTTT. The full variable domain, completed using reference TRBV5-1 and TRBJ1-4, is KAGVTQTPRYLIKTRGQQVTLSCSPISGHRSVSWYQQTPGQGLQFLFEYFSETQRNKGNFPGRFSGRQFSNSRSEMNVSTLELGDSALYLCASRVATNEKLFFGSGTQLSVL.

The chain is built from TRBV3-1 (or the pseudogene TRBV3-2) and TRBJ2-1, with TRBD2 identical over 10 bases. Trimming took 5 bases from V and 7 from J; bases not matched to a gene: 14. CDR1 LGHDT and CDR2 YNNKEL come from the germline V gene (reference sequence). This CDR3 is built from 17 residues. The CDR3 DNA follows: TGTGCCAGCAGCTTTAAACTAGCGGGGCTGACGACGAATGAGCAGTTCTTC. Translated, it gives CASSFKLAGLTTNEQFF.

V and J are TRBV24-1 and TRBJ2-3, with 10 bases identical to TRBD2. Germline V gene data show CDR1 as KGHDR and CDR2 as SFDVKD. V lost 4 bases, J lost 1 base, and 13 bases stayed unmatched. The CDR3 covers 19 residues. The CDR3, as DNA: TGTGCCACCAGTGACCCGGCGATAGCGGGAGGTTATGGCACAGATACGCAGTATTTT. It yields the protein CATSDPAIAGGYGTDTQYF.

The chain carries TRBV2 and TRBJ1-2, with 9 bases identical to TRBD1. With 6 bases clipped from V and 4 bases from J, the junction kept 6 bases outside the gene matches. Germline CDR1 reads SNHLY; CDR2 reads FYNNEI. CDR3 length: 14 amino acids. The CDR3 is CASSQGTGPYGYTF. CDR3 in DNA: TGTGCCAGCAGCCAAGGGACAGGGCCCTATGGCTACACCTTC. Drawing the rest from reference TRBV2 and TRBJ1-2, the complete variable domain is EPEVTQTPSHQVTQMGQEVILRCVPISNHLYFYWYRQILGQKVEFLVSFYNNEISEKSEIFDDQFSVERPDGSNFTLKIRSTKLEDSAMYFCASSQGTGPYGYTFGSGTRLTVV.

The chain joins TRBV19 to TRBJ2-7; no firm D call. CDR3 size: 15 residues. Trimming stripped 0 bases from V and 4 bases from J, with 13 bases between. In germline, CDR1 is LNHDA, CDR2 SQIVND (reference sequence). This chain's CDR3 is CASSIDSTRRYEQYF. The CDR3 nucleotides are TGTGCCAGTAGTATAGACTCCACCCGGCGGTACGAGCAGTACTTC.

This chain connects TRBV28 to TRBJ1-5; 8 bases align to TRBD1. This CDR3 has 16 residues. From germline, CDR1 is MDHEN and CDR2 SYDVKM. V lost 4 bases to trimming and J lost 7 bases; unmatched junction nucleotides: 12. The CDR3 sequence is CASSSPQGTGGQPQHF. The CDR3 DNA sequence: TGTGCCAGCAGTTCCCCCCAGGGGACAGGAGGGCAGCCCCAGCATTTT. The full variable domain, completed using reference TRBV28 and TRBJ1-5, is DVKVTQSSRYLVKRTGEKVFLECVQDMDHENMFWYRQDPGLGLRLIYFSYDVKMKEKGDIPEGYSVSREKKERFSLILESASTNQTSMYLCASSSPQGTGGQPQHFGDGTRLSIL.

The chain couples TRBV5-1 to TRBJ1-1; the D is unclear. The V gene lost 4 bases and the J gene lost 1 base, with 17 bases spanning the gap. CDR1 is SGHRS and CDR2 is YFSETQ in the germline V gene. The CDR3 totals 16 residues. The CDR3 DNA reads as TGCGCCAGCAGCAGACGTCCCGGAGGAGGGAACACTGAAGCTTTCTTT. This codes for CASSRRPGGGNTEAFF. Together with reference TRBV5-1 and TRBJ1-1, the CDR3 gives the full variable domain: KAGVTQTPRYLIKTRGQQVTLSCSPISGHRSVSWYQQTPGQGLQFLFEYFSETQRNKGNFPGRFSGRQFSNSRSEMNVSTLELGDSALYLCASSRRPGGGNTEAFFGQGTRLTVV.

Notes on this clone: The sample has other DNA sequences that encode this CDR3 too. The rearrangement joins TRBV5-6 to TRBJ2-3; possible D gene TRBD2, 6 bases. Germline CDR1 SGHDT, CDR2 YYEEEE. The ends were cut back, 0 bases at V and 4 bases at J, with 6 bases in the middle. The CDR3 contains 13 residues. This CDR3 reads CASSLAGADTQYF. In DNA form, the CDR3 reads TGTGCCAGCAGCTTGGCGGGGGCAGATACGCAGTATTTT. Full variable domain (remainder filled in from reference TRBV5-6 and TRBJ2-3): DAGVTQSPTHLIKTRGQQVTLRCSPKSGHDTVSWYQQALGQGPQFIFQYYEEEERQRGNFPDRFSGHQFPNYSSELNVNALLLGDSALYLCASSLAGADTQYFGPGTRLTVL.